This T cell receptor (beta chain) stems from a study of blood T cell dynamics during melanoma immunotherapy. Repertoires were generated with immunoSEQ multiplex PCR, while TCRdb's copy carries only in-frame clones and drops some. The repertoire holds 8,000 to 10,000 clones, with 70% to 90% as singletons. Indicated time point: pre-treatment baseline. This specimen was blood, taken from a patient treated with checkpoint blockade. The TCR sequence derives from a human donor with melanoma.

The CDR3 region has the DNA TGTGCCAGCAGCTTAGTTGGGACCCCAGTGAACACTGAAGCTTTCTTT. Amino acid sequence: CASSLVGTPVNTEAFF. This rearrangement joins TRBV7-8 to TRBJ1-1, with D perhaps matching TRBD1 (5 bases). This CDR3 is built from 16 residues. V was trimmed by 1 base and J by 0 bases, leaving 12 bases between them. Germline CDR1 and CDR2: SGHVS and FQNEAQ.